Below are 31 T cell receptor beta chains sequenced from a single sample in a study of T cell responses to AZD1222 COVID-19 vaccine (dated by TCRdb to about 2021). The library was made by the immunoSEQ multiplex PCR assay. As stored in TCRdb, this immuneACCESS dataset retains in-frame rearrangements with V and J assigned. A fraction of the clones does not appear; measured against another copy, unresolved V genes explain less than half of the discrepancy, and the remainder lacks a known reason. The sample data list 200,000 or so clones, and 87% of these were observed just once. The top ten clonotypes cover 2.7% of the sample. The sample's time point, from its label and the paper: baseline before first vaccination. Reading the label with the study, this specimen's treatment or condition is: meningococcal conjugate vaccine given as trial control. Sequenced material: peripheral blood, taken on day 0 of MenACWY control vaccination. These receptors all stem from an adult in good health.

Notes on this clone: The junction departs from the called germline gene at one end, perhaps through a read error. The chain employs TRBV6-5 and TRBJ1-4, with D hard to call. CDR1 is MNHEY, CDR2 SVGAGI, per germline. This CDR3 is built from 13 residues. The CDR3 nucleotides read TGTGTCAGCAGTTACGGGGTTAAGGCCAAACTGTTTTTT. Protein sequence: CVSSYGVKAKLFF.

The rearrangement uses TRBV7-2 and TRBJ1-1; D unclear. CDR1 is SGHTA, CDR2 FQGNSA, per germline. This CDR3 has 15 residues. The V end lost 1 base, the J end lost 4 bases, and 13 bases lay between the germline ends. As DNA, the CDR3 is TGTGCCAGCAGCTTAGAGTTGGGGTTGGGCACTGAAGCTTTCTTT. It codes for CASSLELGLGTEAFF.

The chain joins TRBV6-5 to TRBJ1-5; no clear D gene. Looked up from germline, CDR1 is MNHEY and CDR2 is SVGAGI. Trimming pared 6 bases from V and 9 bases from J, leaving 21 bases between. This CDR3 has 15 residues. CDR3 protein: CASSLRGPDWRPQHF. As DNA, the CDR3 is TGTGCCAGCAGCCTACGAGGGCCCGACTGGAGGCCCCAGCATTTT.

V is TRBV3-1 (or the pseudogene TRBV3-2) and J is TRBJ2-7; 10 nucleotides line up with TRBD2. In germline, CDR1 is LGHDT, CDR2 YNNKEL (reference sequence). V lost 5 bases and J lost 6; bases outside the gene matches: 13. This CDR3 contains 16 residues. The CDR3 region is CASSETPSGGPGEQYF. The CDR3 region has the DNA TGTGCCAGCAGCGAGACCCCTAGCGGGGGCCCCGGCGAGCAGTACTTC.

The chain uses TRBV6-2 or TRBV6-3 and TRBJ2-5; 11 nucleotides align to TRBD2. V gave up 5 bases and J gave up 5 bases; unmatched junction bases: 7. The CDR3 runs 15 residues. The germline CDR1 and CDR2 sequences are MNHEY and SVGEGT. The CDR3, as DNA: TGTGCCAGCAGTCCAACTAGCGGGGGTTTGGAGACCCAGTACTTC. This gives the protein CASSPTSGGLETQYF.

The J gene is TRBJ1-1, the V gene TRBV20-1; D is unresolved. V was cut by 1 base and J by 12 bases, with 12 bases left in between. CDR1 and CDR2 (germline): DFQATT, SNEGSKA (reference sequence). The CDR3 runs 11 residues. CDR3 protein: CSARGQGKTFF. The CDR3 DNA is TGCAGTGCTAGAGGACAAGGTAAAACTTTCTTT.

CDR3 protein: CASSPGGINYGYTF. CDR3 sequence (DNA): TGTGCCAGCAGCCCAGGGGGGATTAACTATGGCTACACCTTC. The chain is built from TRBV7-9 and TRBJ1-2; 7 bases match TRBD1. In germline, CDR1 is SEHNR, CDR2 FQNEAQ (reference sequence). This CDR3 spans 14 amino acids. J gave up 1 base and V 5 bases, and 4 bases lay outside the gene matches.

The chain carries TRBV2 and TRBJ1-6; D uncertain. V lost 1 base to trimming and J lost 6 bases, with 10 bases between them. Germline loops: CDR1 SNHLY, CDR2 FYNNEI. This CDR3 is built from 15 residues. The CDR3 nucleotides are TGTGCCAGCAGTGAAGGTCAGTTCGTTAATTCACCCCTCCACTTT. Encoded protein: CASSEGQFVNSPLHF.

The J gene is TRBJ2-2, the V gene TRBV4-3; unclear D gene. Trimming removed 0 bases from V and 4 bases from J, with 9 bases in between. The germline V gene has CDR1 LGHNA and CDR2 YSLEER. The CDR3 sequence is 15 residues long. Here the CDR3 DNA reads TGCGCCAGCAGCCAAGATCGGCAGGTCACCGGGGAGCTGTTTTTT. Its protein is CASSQDRQVTGELFF.

The V and J genes are TRBV29-1 and TRBJ1-3; 10 bases map to TRBD1. Germline V gene lookup returns CDR1 SQVTM and CDR2 ANQGSEA. This CDR3 comprises 14 residues. J was trimmed by 2 bases and V by 4 bases; bases with no gene match: 2. CDR3 sequence reads: CSVAGTGAGNTIYF. The CDR3 DNA follows: TGCAGCGTTGCCGGGACAGGGGCTGGAAACACCATATATTTT.

The chain combines TRBV10-1 with TRBJ2-7; 8 bases align to TRBD2. V trimming: 11 bases; J trimming: 4 bases; junction bases outside the gene matches: 10. Germline CDR1 WNHNN, CDR2 SYGVQD (reference sequence). This CDR3 has 13 amino acids. CDR3 nucleotide sequence: TGCGCCCGCGGACGGGAGGGGTTATACGAGCAGTACTTC. Its protein is CARGREGLYEQYF.

This rearrangement joins TRBV29-1 to TRBJ1-1; no clear D. The CDR3 contains 12 residues. Germline CDR1 is SQVTM and CDR2 is ANQGSEA. Between the trimmed V and J ends, which lost 0 bases and 1 base, there was a span of 3 bases. The DNA of the CDR3 is TGCAGCGTTGAAGACGGGAACACTGAAGCTTTCTTT. It is translated as CSVEDGNTEAFF.

This chain uses TRBV7-3 with TRBJ1-6; perhaps TRBD1 as D (6 bases). Germline CDR1 is SGHTA and CDR2 is FQGTGA. V lost 1 base, J lost 7 bases, and 8 bases lay in between. This CDR3 is 14 amino acids long. The CDR3 DNA reads TGTGCCAGCAGCTTAAATCAGGGGAATTCACCCCTCCACTTT. It is translated as CASSLNQGNSPLHF.

V gene TRBV30 combines with J gene TRBJ1-1, with no clear D. The CDR3 spans 12 residues. V shed 0 bases and J shed 7 bases, with 9 bases lying between them. Germline loops: CDR1 GTSNPN, CDR2 SVGIG (reference sequence). The CDR3 spells CAWSVSAFEAFF. As DNA, the CDR3 is TGTGCCTGGAGTGTATCCGCTTTTGAAGCTTTCTTT.

V is TRBV7-9 and J is TRBJ2-3; TRBD1 or TRBD2 may be the D gene (5 bases each). This CDR3 spans 16 amino acids. Trimming shortened V by 1 base and J by 0 bases, and 11 bases separated the two germline ends. Germline assignment: CDR1 SEHNR and CDR2 FQNEAQ (reference sequence). CDR3 loop: CASSLGGTGSTDTQYF. DNA for the CDR3: TGTGCCAGCAGCTTAGGGGGGACCGGAAGCACAGATACGCAGTATTTT.

The chain is built from TRBV7-8 and TRBJ2-7; 8 nucleotides align to TRBD2. The germline V gene has CDR1 SGHVS and CDR2 FQNEAQ. The CDR3 extends over 15 amino acids. V dropped 1 base and J dropped 7; count of bases not matched to a gene: 9. CDR3 bases: TGTGCCAGCAGCTTAGTGCGCGGGAGGAATGAGGAGCAGTACTTC. Encoded protein: CASSLVRGRNEEQYF.

In DNA, the CDR3 is TGTGCCATCAGTGAGTTAGCGGGGGGGCAGAAGACCCAGTACTTC. Translating gives CAISELAGGQKTQYF. The chain employs TRBV10-3 and TRBJ2-5; TRBD2 agrees at 11 bases. CDR1 and CDR2 (germline): ENHRY, SYGVKD. This CDR3 region has 15 residues. Germline trimming cut 1 base from V and 6 bases from J; bases unmatched to any gene: 4.

In its sample, this clone was seen a few times. V is TRBV28 and J is TRBJ2-3; 9 bases match TRBD2. Trimming at V came to 5 bases and at J to 6 bases, leaving 21 bases not matched to a gene. The CDR3 extends over 19 amino acids. The V gene's germline CDR1 is MDHEN and CDR2 SYDVKM. The CDR3 DNA follows: TGTGCCAGCAGTCCTCCGGAGTTGGCGGGAGGGCGCTTCGGGGATACGCAGTATTTT. Translation gives CASSPPELAGGRFGDTQYF.

This chain links TRBV19 with TRBJ1-2; D remains unclear. Germline V gene data show CDR1 as LNHDA and CDR2 as SQIVND (reference sequence). CDR3 length: 13 residues. V was trimmed by 0 bases and J by 4 bases, leaving 6 bases between them. CDR3 sequence reads: CASSIEVAYGYTF. DNA of the CDR3: TGTGCCAGTAGTATAGAGGTGGCCTATGGCTACACCTTC.

This chain joins TRBV28 and TRBJ2-2; TRBD1 agrees at 11 bases. The CDR3 loop spans 15 amino acids. Germline lookup yields CDR1 MDHEN and CDR2 SYDVKM. With 6 bases clipped from V and 5 bases from J, the junction kept 5 bases outside the gene matches. This CDR3 is CASRGQGARTGELFF. CDR3 bases: TGTGCCAGCAGAGGACAGGGGGCTAGAACCGGGGAGCTGTTTTTT.

The chain has TRBV9 and TRBJ2-2; TRBD2 aligns across 15 bases. V was clipped by 4 bases and J by 4 bases; unmatched bases: 5. CDR3 size: 17 residues. Germline values: CDR1 SGDLS, CDR2 YYNGEE. CDR3 nucleotide sequence: TGTGCCAGCAGCCCGGGACTAGCGGGAGGTAGCACCGGGGAGCTGTTTTTT. Translated: CASSPGLAGGSTGELFF.

The rearrangement joins TRBV28 to TRBJ1-4; TRBD1 is a possible D gene (6 bases). V was cut by 6 bases and J by 7 bases, with 12 bases left in between. There are 13 residues in the CDR3. Germline loops: CDR1 MDHEN, CDR2 SYDVKM. The CDR3 spells CASRAGRGEKLFF. CDR3 DNA sequence: TGTGCCAGCAGGGCCGGCAGGGGTGAAAAACTGTTTTTT.

The V call is TRBV6-5, the J call TRBJ2-7; 7 nucleotides agree with TRBD2. Losses at the gene ends were 8 bases for V and 0 bases for J; bases not matched to a gene: 10. Germline CDR1 reads MNHEY; CDR2 reads SVGAGI. The CDR3 has 15 residues. The CDR3 is CASRFGGGGSYEQYF. CDR3 coding DNA: TGTGCCAGCCGTTTCGGCGGGGGAGGCTCCTACGAGCAGTACTTC.

The J gene is TRBJ1-1, the V gene TRBV6-5; 7 bases are a match to TRBD1. Trimming removed 8 bases from V and 4 bases from J; junction bases left unmatched: 7. The CDR3 is 13 residues long. Germline lookup yields CDR1 MNHEY and CDR2 SVGAGI. CDR3 sequence reads: CASRGGGFTEAFF. The CDR3 DNA sequence: TGTGCCAGCCGCGGAGGGGGCTTCACTGAAGCTTTCTTT.

CDR3 region: CASSITPSGTEHGYTF. CDR3 DNA: TGTGCCAGTAGTATAACCCCCTCCGGGACAGAACATGGCTACACCTTC. The chain joins TRBV19 to TRBJ1-2, with 7 bases aligning to TRBD1. CDR3 length: 16 residues. The V gene's germline CDR1 is LNHDA and CDR2 SQIVND (reference sequence). V lost 2 bases and J lost 6; bases outside the gene matches: 12.

The chain joins TRBV16 to TRBJ1-5, with 7 bases fitting TRBD1. In germline, CDR1 is KGHSY, CDR2 FQNENV. With 0 bases clipped from V and 16 bases from J, the junction kept 12 bases outside the gene matches. CDR3 length: 14 residues. CDR3 residues: CASSQSMFDRAGHF. CDR3 in DNA: TGTGCCAGCAGCCAATCGATGTTCGACAGGGCCGGACATTTT.

This chain joins TRBV6-2 or TRBV6-3 and TRBJ1-5, with D possibly being TRBD1 (5 bases). V lost 4 bases, J lost 5 bases, and 12 bases lay in between. The CDR3 totals 14 residues. Germline CDR1 reads MNHEY; CDR2 reads SVGEGT. The CDR3 loop is CASSSRDGYQPQHF. The CDR3 region has the DNA TGTGCCAGCAGTTCTCGGGACGGTTATCAGCCCCAGCATTTT.

This rearrangement joins TRBV27 to TRBJ1-2; no reliable D call. The V gene lost 5 bases and the J gene lost 6 bases, with 16 bases spanning the gap. The CDR3 length is 14 residues. The germline V gene encodes CDR1 MNHEY and CDR2 SMNVEV (reference sequence). The CDR3: CASSRRSARDGYTF. The CDR3 DNA is TGTGCCAGCAGTCGCCGCTCCGCTCGAGATGGCTACACCTTC.

This chain links TRBV7-9 with TRBJ2-7; tentative D call: TRBD2 (5 bases). This CDR3 is 14 amino acids long. V was trimmed by 0 bases and J by 2 bases, leaving 8 bases between them. From germline, CDR1 is SEHNR and CDR2 FQNEAQ (reference sequence). The CDR3 sequence is CASSLAGRTYEQYF. The CDR3 DNA is TGTGCCAGCAGCTTAGCTGGGAGAACCTACGAGCAGTACTTC.

The CDR3 DNA is TGTGCCAGCAGTGGAGCGGGGGGCCACAATGAGCAGTTCTTC. Its protein is CASSGAGGHNEQFF. V usage is TRBV6-2 or TRBV6-3 and J usage is TRBJ2-1; 9 bases are a match to TRBD2. This CDR3 has 14 amino acids. Unmatched junction bases numbered 4, after V lost 5 bases and J lost 5 bases. The germline gives CDR1 MNHEY, CDR2 SVGEGT.

With respect to this clone: One end of the junction varies from germline; a read error may be responsible. The chain uses TRBV7-8 and TRBJ2-1; 10 bases are shared with TRBD2. The germline gives CDR1 SGHVS, CDR2 FQNEAQ. The CDR3 has 16 amino acids. This chain's CDR3 is CASSSLLAGAGNGGVF. Written as DNA, the CDR3 is TGTGCCAGCAGCTCCCTCCTAGCGGGAGCGGGCAATGGAGGGGTCTTC.